These T cell receptor beta chains were read from a single sample in a study of CD8+CD57+ T cells in acquired aplastic anemia. Via MiXCR, TCRdb re-called the reads, giving one row per CDR3 protein. The top ten clones hold 42% of a sample with approximately 250,000 distinct CDR3 sequences, 82% of them seen once. The sequenced sample was sorted CD4+, CD8+, or CD8+CD57+ T cells (not recorded which) from PBMCs. All receptors come from a human donor with aplastic anemia. The CDR3 runs from the conserved cysteine through the conserved F or W. The D gene is left open where the match is weak. Clone size is stated in some rows and not others, as once, few, many or a class when expanded.

v_gene,abundance,j_gene,d_gene,CDR3aa,CDR3nt
TRBV7-9,-,TRBJ1-2,-,CASTQELAGGYTF,TGCGCCAGCACCCAAGAGCTTGCAGGTGGCTACACCTTC
TRBV15,-,TRBJ2-5,-,CATSRGTEQEPLYF,TGTGCCACCAGCAGAGGCACCGAGCAAGAACCCCTGTACTTC
TRBV5-6,-,TRBJ2-1,-,CASSPVGVHEQFF,TGTGCCAGCAGCCCCGTTGGCGTCCATGAGCAGTTCTTC
TRBV7-6,-,TRBJ2-1,TRBD2,CASSLQRGGGGAEQFF,TGTGCCAGCAGCCTACAAAGGGGCGGGGGGGGCGCTGAGCAGTTCTTC
TRBV20-1,-,TRBJ2-1,-,CSASATSYNEQFF,TGCAGTGCCTCAGCCACCTCCTACAATGAGCAGTTCTTC
TRBV19,-,TRBJ1-2,-,CASSQYYRDGYTF,TGTGCCAGTAGTCAATATTACAGGGACGGCTACACCTTC
TRBV2,-,TRBJ2-1,TRBD2,CASGQGLAGRLSF,TGTGCCAGCGGACAGGGACTAGCGGGAAGGCTGTCTTTC
TRBV7-8,-,TRBJ2-3,TRBD1,CASSVGGRPETQF,TGTGCCAGCAGCGTAGGGGGCAGACCCGAGACGCAGTTT
TRBV7-8,-,TRBJ2-1,TRBD2,CASSFAGGPDPLF,TGTGCCAGCAGCTTTGCGGGAGGCCCTGATCCGTTGTTT
TRBV7-9,few,TRBJ1-1,-,CASSFTSAMSSSSAFF,-
TRBV5-6,-,TRBJ2-3,-,CASSLERAVATTDTQYF,TGTGCCAGCAGCTTGGAGAGGGCGGTAGCTACCACAGATACGCAGTATTTT
TRBV2,many,TRBJ1-5,-,CASSEHNQPQHF,TGTGCCAGCAGTGAACATAATCAGCCCCAGCATTTT
TRBV25-1,-,TRBJ2-7,-,CASSGDANEQYF,TGTGCCAGCAGTGGAGACGCCAATGAGCAGTACTTC
TRBV11-3,-,TRBJ1-1,-,CASGVDPVVLNTEAFF,TGTGCCAGCGGCGTAGATCCCGTCGTCTTGAACACTGAAGCTTTCTTT
TRBV2,-,TRBJ2-7,TRBD1,CASSGRLGQGRMYF,TGTGCCAGCAGTGGCCGACTGGGACAGGGCCGAATGTATTTC
TRBV2,-,TRBJ1-5,-,CASSDGYTDQPQRF,TGTGCCAGCAGTGATGGTTATACCGATCAGCCCCAGCGTTTT
TRBV9,-,TRBJ1-5,-,CASSESVRPEPRYF,TGTGCCAGCAGCGAAAGCGTCAGGCCCGAGCCCAGGTATTTT
TRBV2,-,TRBJ2-1,-,CASSGDDPAYNEQFF,TGTGCCAGCAGTGGCGACGATCCGGCCTACAATGAGCAGTTCTTC
TRBV6-5,-,TRBJ1-2,-,CDSSFYIYSARDQYGAGSYGYTF,TGTGACAGCAGCTTCTACATCTACAGTGCTAGAGATCAGTATGGGGCCGGAAGCTATGGCTACACCTTC
TRBV7-8,-,TRBJ1-1,-,CASSSVGFAANNEAFF,TGTGCCAGCAGTTCAGTGGGTTTTGCCGCCAACAATGAAGCTTTCTTT
TRBV7-9,-,TRBJ2-3,-,CASSPGVGTDTQYF,TGTGCCAGCAGCCCCGGAGTAGGCACAGATACGCAGTATTTT
TRBV9,-,TRBJ2-3,-,CASRDGPDTQHFF,TGTGCCAGCAGGGACGGGCCCGATACGCAGCATTTTTTT
TRBV5-4,-,TRBJ1-6,-,CASSFNSGNSPLHF,TGTGCCAGCAGCTTTAACAGCGGCAATTCACCCCTCCACTTT
TRBV7-9,once,TRBJ2-1,-,CASSFEGSAGKDEQFF,TGCGCCAGCAGCTTTGAGGGAAGCGCGGGAAAAGATGAGCAGTTCTTC
TRBV7-9,-,TRBJ2-3,TRBD2,CASRGEGMSSNEQF,TGTGCCAGCAGGGGGGAGGGGATGAGCTCTAACGAGCAGTTT
TRBV7-9,-,TRBJ2-3,-,CASSLTSFGNTIYYF,TGTGCCAGCAGCTTAACGAGTTTCGGAAACACTATATATTATTTT
TRBV15,few,TRBJ2-7,TRBD2,CATSVAGGPDTQYF,TGTGCCACCAGCGTCGCGGGAGGACCCGATACGCAGTACTTC
TRBV9,once,TRBJ2-5,TRBD2,CASGVAGYIQSFDF,TGTGCCAGCGGAGTAGCGGGGTACATTCAGTCCTTCGACTTC
TRBV15,few,TRBJ2-3,TRBD1,CATSRDRGLGDTQYF,TGTGCCACCAGCAGAGACAGGGGGCTTGGAGATACGCAGTATTTT
TRBV15,-,TRBJ2-3,-,CATSRGADQDTQYF,TGTGCCACCAGCAGAGGGGCAGACCAAGATACCCAGTACTTT
TRBV5-4,-,TRBJ2-5,-,CASSFMGLQETQYF,TGTGCCAGCAGCTTCATGGGACTCCAAGAGACCCAGTACTTC
TRBV11-1,-,TRBJ2-3,TRBD2,CASSFATSGGRRGGGTQYF,TGTGCCAGCAGCTTTGCGACTAGCGGGGGGAGACGGGGAGGCGGTACGCAGTATTTT
TRBV7-9,-,TRBJ2-1,-,CASSLGSGVLENEQFF,TGTGCCAGCAGCTTAGGATCTGGGGTGCTGGAAAATGAGCAGTTCTTC
TRBV11-2,-,TRBJ2-3,TRBD2,CASTRTSGGRADTQYF,TGTGCCAGCACTAGGACTAGCGGGGGGCGGGCAGATACGCAGTATTTT
TRBV7-8,-,TRBJ1-1,-,CASSLEVTADTQDFF,TGTGCCAGCAGCTTAGAGGTAACAGCCGATACGCAGGATTTCTTT
TRBV7-3,-,TRBJ2-1,-,CASSFRGTGGSDQQFF,TGTGCCAGCAGCTTTCGCGGGACCGGGGGAAGCGACCAGCAGTTCTTC
TRBV2,-,TRBJ1-5,-,CASSQADGYTFGSF,-
TRBV7-2,-,TRBJ2-3,-,CASSLTSGSTDTQYF,TGTGCCAGCAGCTTGACGAGCGGGAGCACAGATACGCAGTATTTT
TRBV7-9,-,TRBJ1-1,-,CASSLALSYGAEAFF,TGTGCCAGCAGCTTAGCTCTTAGCTACGGGGCCGAAGCTTTCTTT
TRBV2,-,TRBJ2-7,-,CASSEEGRGAYF,TGTGCCAGCAGTGAAGAGGGCCGAGGGGCATACTTC
TRBV9,-,TRBJ2-3,-,CASSLAVDSYKQYF,TGTGCCAGCAGCCTAGCCGTGGACTCCTACAAGCAGTATTTT
TRBV19,-,TRBJ2-1,TRBD2,CASSSTSGDIAQHF,TGTGCCAGTAGTAGTACTAGCGGGGACATTGCGCAGCACTTC
TRBV20-1,-,TRBJ1-2,-,CSASGQGGEGGYTF,TGCAGTGCTAGTGGTCAGGGTGGTGAAGGCGGCTACACCTTC
TRBV19,-,TRBJ1-2,TRBD1,CASFSGGLDYGYTF,TGTGCCAGTTTCTCAGGGGGCCTAGACTATGGCTACACCTTC
TRBV9,-,TRBJ2-3,-,CASSVGEGEGAQYF,TGTGCCAGCAGCGTAGGCGAAGGAGAGGGAGCGCAGTATTTT
TRBV2,-,TRBJ2-2,-,CACSMSSTGELFF,TGTGCCTGCAGCATGTCGAGCACCGGTGAGCTGTTTTTT
TRBV2,-,TRBJ1-2,-,CASSESEPLLYGYSF,TGTGCCAGCAGTGAGTCGGAGCCCCTACTTTACGGCTACTCCTTC
TRBV11-3,many,TRBJ2-3,-,CASGLDLTDTQYF,TGTGCCAGCGGCTTAGATCTGACAGATACGCAGTATTTT